This TCR beta chain came from a study of cytotoxic CD8 clonotypes in ibrutinib-treated CLL (TCRdb year 2021). About the investigation overall: The cohort was composed of ten to eleven relapsed/refractory and fewer than 16 treatment-naive patients; IGHV unmutated status was identified in around 17 patients. Partial responses were observed in roughly 24 patients and complete responses in 2; after a median follow-up of about 69 months, remission was maintained in approximately 14 patients and progression was observed in 12. Response samples were obtained after a median of roughly eleven months of treatment, with a range of roughly 6 to 40 months. On average, each sample yielded approximately 250,000 productive templates and 85,000 to 95,000 productive rearrangements. Longitudinal samples were obtainable from about 30% of the roughly 90 participants in the trial. Cryopreserved peripheral blood mononuclear cells were collected before treatment, at response, and at either disease progression or sustained remission.

For TCR beta library preparation, about 1.8 micrograms of genomic DNA were isolated from cryopreserved PBMCs. Longitudinal blood samples from CLL patients on ibrutinib monotherapy underwent high-throughput TCR beta sequencing. The patients took part in an open-label, single-center phase 2 trial of ibrutinib monotherapy. Each clonotype received, on average, around 10x coverage in deep resolution sequencing performed on a MiSeq, where the target depth lay between 1 in 1 million and 1 in 200,000 T cells. The immunoSEQ hsTCRB Kit was used to generate TCR beta libraries. Turning to the authors' computational methods: Data were analyzed with ImmunoSEQ Data Assistant and ImmunoSEQ Analyzer, with V, D and J genes assigned per IMGT definitions. Clonality was computed as one minus normalized Shannon entropy of productive rearrangement frequencies, ranging from 0 to 1. Public clonotype analysis was restricted to overrepresented clonotypes comprising at least 0.05% of each patient's repertoire. Roughly 13 repertoires from age-matched healthy donors, obtained from immuneACCESS, served as clonality controls. The source is immuneACCESS, and TCRdb retained only in-frame sequences with V and J called. Part of the clones is not carried over; for the studies checked, unresolved V genes explain less than half of this, and the remainder is unexplained. V and J calls plus clone size are reproduced from that table; the DNA served to infer D and trimming. In this sample the table shows more than 300,000 clones, roughly 80% of which occur a single time. The ten largest account for more than 6% of the sample.

Remarks on this clone: Its antigen is not yet known. Per-nucleotide qualities are absent, and no much larger clonotype sits a single base away.

What the research found in general, with its limitations: Baseline clonality exceeded that of age-matched healthy donors and correlated strongly with circulating CD8+ T-cell counts. Public clonotypes were rare and either shrank or stayed stable during treatment, and the rise in clonality at ibrutinib response reflected expansion of private clonotypes. Sampling times were not matched between sustained-remission and progressing patients, and lymph node repertoires were not studied. An increase in clonality was observed at ibrutinib response, with clonality remaining stable during sustained remission and falling back toward baseline at progression.

From a lookup of the germline V gene, CDR1 and CDR2 are SGHAT and FQNNGV. V and J are truncated by 3 bases and 6 bases respectively, leaving an intervening sequence of 15 bases. From its cysteine to its phenylalanine, the CDR3 spans 14 amino acids. Only the CDR3 DNA is retained, 42 bases long and in frame from the first base. The rearrangement combines TRBV11-2 with TRBJ2-7, with the D gene possibly TRBD1 or TRBD2, each one fitting 5 bases. The sample consisted of PBMCs, taken before ibrutinib treatment. The receptor comes from a human donor with chronic lymphocytic leukemia. At the DNA level, the sequence is TGTGCCAGCAGCTTGATTGGGGACGGATTCGAGCAGTACTTC. It specifies CASSLIGDGFEQYF.